Included here is one TCR beta chain sequence, with context. Its antigen is undetermined. A single base separates this from a much larger clone, so it may be a read error. TCRdb reprocessed the PCR reads with MiXCR, giving one entry per CDR3 protein. In the table there are approximately 320,000 distinct CDR3 sequences, roughly a quarter of which are singletons. The data were taken from a study of molecular identifiers for immune sequencing clone quantification. About the research overall: Split five ways in replicates, RNA from roughly 20,000 or 100,000 naive CD8 cells had four portions sequenced. General observations from the study: Effector cells had over 99% of their molecules in clones above 20 RNA copies, while naive cells had under 1%. Sizes of clones that are highly expanded could be underestimated (if identical TCR molecules share a barcode).

There are 12 residues in the CDR3. Germline assignment: CDR1 LNHDA and CDR2 SQIVND (reference sequence). This receptor was taken from a human donor in good health. Some libraries in this study had Jurkat cell RNA spiked in. The chain joins TRBV19 to TRBJ1-5; no clear D. Sequenced sample: naive CD8+ T cells from blood, with Jurkat cell RNA spiked in. Indicated subset: FACS-sorted CD8+CD4-CCR7+CD45RA+ naive T cells. The CDR3 region has the DNA TGTGCCAGTTGTATCGGTCCTCAGCCCCAGCATTTT. This sequence encodes CASCIGPQPQHF.